This T cell receptor (beta chain) was sequenced during a study of T cell changes during pregnancy in multiple sclerosis. Assay used: immunoSEQ multiplex PCR; TCRdb lists only in-frame clones, some missing. The sample shows some 60,000 clones, 93% of them seen only once. Germline values: CDR1 SGHTA, CDR2 FQGNSA. V lost 6 bases to trimming and J lost 6 bases; unmatched junction nucleotides: 8. The CDR3 is 14 residues long. The sequence derives from a female donor with multiple sclerosis, enrolled in a pregnancy study. The V gene is TRBV7-2, the J gene TRBJ2-7; 10 nucleotides line up with TRBD1. Sequences were derived from CD4+ T cells from peripheral blood mononuclear cells, sampled before pregnancy. The CDR3 DNA reads as TGTGCCAGCAGGTTTAGGACAGGGGGTAGCGAGCAGTACTTC. Its translation: CASRFRTGGSEQYF.